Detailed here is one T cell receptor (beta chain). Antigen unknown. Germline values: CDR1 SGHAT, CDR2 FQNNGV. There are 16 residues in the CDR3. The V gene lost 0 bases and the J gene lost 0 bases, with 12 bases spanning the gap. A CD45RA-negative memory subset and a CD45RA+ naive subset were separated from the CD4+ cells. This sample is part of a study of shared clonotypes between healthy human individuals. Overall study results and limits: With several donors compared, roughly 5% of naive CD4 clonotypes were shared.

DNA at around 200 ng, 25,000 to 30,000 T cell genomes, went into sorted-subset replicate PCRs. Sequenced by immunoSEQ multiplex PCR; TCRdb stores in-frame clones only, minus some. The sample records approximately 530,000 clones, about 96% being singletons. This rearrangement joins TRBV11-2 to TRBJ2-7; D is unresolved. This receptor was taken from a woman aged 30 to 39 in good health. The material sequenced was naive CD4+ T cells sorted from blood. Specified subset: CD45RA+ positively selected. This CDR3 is CASSLDGRADSYEQYF. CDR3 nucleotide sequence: TGTGCCAGCAGCTTAGATGGTAGGGCAGACTCCTACGAGCAGTACTTC. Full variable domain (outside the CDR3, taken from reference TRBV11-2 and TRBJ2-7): EAGVAQSPRYKIIEKRQSVAFWCNPISGHATLYWYQQILGQGPKLLIQFQNNGVVDDSQLPKDRFSAERLKGVDSTLKIQPAKLEDSAVYLCASSLDGRADSYEQYFGPGTRLTVT.